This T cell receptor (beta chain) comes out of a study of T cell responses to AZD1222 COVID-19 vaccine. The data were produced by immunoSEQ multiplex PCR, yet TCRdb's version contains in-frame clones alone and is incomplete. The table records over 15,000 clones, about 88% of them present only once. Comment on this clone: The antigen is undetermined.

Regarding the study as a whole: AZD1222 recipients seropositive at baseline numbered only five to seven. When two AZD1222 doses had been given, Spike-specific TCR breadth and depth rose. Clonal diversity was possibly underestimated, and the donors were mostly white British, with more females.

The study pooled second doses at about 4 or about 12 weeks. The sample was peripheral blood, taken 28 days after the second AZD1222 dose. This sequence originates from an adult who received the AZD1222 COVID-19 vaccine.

The CDR3 protein is CASSGHPGQLAGNTIYF. In DNA form, the CDR3 reads TGTGCCAGCAGCGGACACCCGGGACAGCTAGCTGGAAACACCATATATTTT. The J gene is TRBJ1-3, the V gene TRBV9, with TRBD1 matching over 7 bases. This CDR3 region has 17 residues. Germline V gene data show CDR1 as SGDLS and CDR2 as YYNGEE. With 3 bases clipped from V and 2 bases from J, the junction kept 11 bases outside the gene matches.